The rows below give T cell receptor beta chains drawn from one sample of a study of breast tumors, draining lymph nodes, adjacent tissues. TCRdb ran MiXCR on the multiplex PCR reads and lists one entry per CDR3 protein. In the table there are 150,000 to 200,000 distinct CDR3 sequences, 25% to 40% of which are singletons. The sequencing sample was made of axillary lymph node tissue. These receptors all come from a female donor with breast cancer. Some clones in this sample may be carry-over from other donors' samples. The CDR3 runs from the conserved cysteine through the conserved F or W. D genes are given only for firm matches. Clone size is given for some rows only: seen once, a few or many times, or a class if the clone is expanded.

-	once	TRBV2	TRBJ1-5	TGTGCCAGCACGAGACGGGGGGTCAATCAGCCCCAGCATTTT	CASTRRGVNQPQHF
TRBD1	-	TRBV5-1	TRBJ1-6	TGCGCCAGCAGCTTGGCCAAAACAGGGGTGTCACCCCTCCACTTT	CASSLAKTGVSPLHF
-	medium-sized	TRBV5-8	TRBJ1-6	TGTGCCAGCAGCTTGTCGGCAGGGACCCTAGCCCTCCACTTT	CASSLSAGTLALHF
-	-	TRBV6-5	TRBJ1-1	TGTGCCAGTTCGAGTCGGCAGAAGAGAACTGAAGCTTTCTTT	CASSSRQKRTEAFF
-	many	TRBV20-1	TRBJ2-3	TGCAGTGCTAGACCGGACCAGCCCCGCGATACGCAGTATTTT	CSARPDQPRDTQYF
-	-	TRBV29-1	TRBJ1-4	TGCAGCGGTCCAGGAGGAAAACTGTTTTTT	CSGPGGKLFF
-	-	TRBV6-1	TRBJ1-5	TGTGCCAGCAGGGTAGGGGGAAATCAGCCCCAGCATTTT	CASRVGGNQPQHF
-	many	TRBV7-3	TRBJ2-6	TGTGCCAGCAGCTTTAATTGGGTGCCGGGGGCCAACGTCCTGACTTTC	CASSFNWVPGANVLTF
-	-	TRBV12-3/TRBV12-4	TRBJ1-5	TGTGCCAGCAGCCGACGACGGGGGGTTAGCAATCAGCCCCAGCATTTT	CASSRRRGVSNQPQHF
TRBD1	many	TRBV29-1	TRBJ1-5	TGCAGCGTTTTGGGACAGGGGGAACATGGGCCCCAGCATTTT	CSVLGQGEHGPQHF
-	few	TRBV24-1	TRBJ1-1	TGTGCCGCTGCCGGCGGGGGGAACACTGAAGCTTTCTTT	CAAAGGGNTEAFF
-	many	TRBV12-5	TRBJ2-5	TGTGCTAGTGGCTTCGGACCGCGGGCAAGCCAAGAGACCCAGTACTTC	CASGFGPRASQETQYF
TRBD2	many	TRBV7-6	TRBJ2-1	TGTGCCAGCAGCTTAAACGGGCTAGCGGGCACAATCTCCTACAATGAGCAGTTCTTC	CASSLNGLAGTISYNEQFF
-	many	TRBV6-1	TRBJ2-3	TGTGCCAGCAGTGACCGACTTTATACGCAGTATTTT	CASSDRLYTQYF
TRBD1	few	TRBV6-2/TRBV6-3	TRBJ1-2	TGTGCCAGCAGTCCTACAGGGGGCTCGAACGGCTACACCTTC	CASSPTGGSNGYTF
-	-	TRBV14	TRBJ1-4	TGTGCCAGCAGCCAAGACGGGGCGGTTAATGAAAAACTGTTTTTT	CASSQDGAVNEKLFF
-	many	TRBV7-2	TRBJ1-3	TGTGCCAGCAGCTTATTCCGCCACCCGATCCCGGGAAGGGGGGAAAACACCATATATTTT	CASSLFRHPIPGRGENTIYF
TRBD1	few	TRBV3-1	TRBJ2-1	TGTGCCAGCACCAGGACAGGGAACAATGAGCAGTTCTTC	CASTRTGNNEQFF
TRBD2	-	TRBV19	TRBJ2-1	TGTGCCAGCAGAGAGGCGGGGTGGGGACTAAGCTCCTACAATGAGCAGTTCTTC	CASREAGWGLSSYNEQFF
-	-	TRBV6-1	TRBJ2-1	TGTGCCAGCAGTGAAGCGCTCTTGGGGGGTGGCAATGAGCAGTTCTTC	CASSEALLGGGNEQFF
-	many	TRBV2	TRBJ1-5	TGTGCCAGCAGTGAAGCGCCAACGGGGGGCAATCAGCCCCAGCATTTT	CASSEAPTGGNQPQHF
-	many	TRBV19	TRBJ2-1	TGTGCCAGTAGTCCTCGAGGGGTCTTAGAATTGGGTCTCTACAATGAGCAGTTCTTC	CASSPRGVLELGLYNEQFF
-	-	TRBV4-3	TRBJ2-3	TGCGCCAGCAGCCAAGAGTTTGGGGGTTACTACGTGCAGTATTTT	CASSQEFGGYYVQYF
-	many	TRBV20-1	TRBJ2-1	TGCAGTGCTGCCTCCCGCAGGGTTCACAATGAGCAGTTCTTC	CSAASRRVHNEQFF
TRBD1	many	TRBV5-1	TRBJ2-5	TGCGCCAGCAGCTGGGGACAGGGCCAAGAGACCCAGTACTTC	CASSWGQGQETQYF
-	-	TRBV19	TRBJ2-7	TGTGCCAGTACCCCGACAGGCTCCTACGAGCAGTACTTC	CASTPTGSYEQYF
-	many	TRBV5-8	TRBJ1-3	TGTGCCAGCAGCGGGCGCCCAGGACAGCGCTCTGGAAACACCATATATTTT	CASSGRPGQRSGNTIYF
-	-	TRBV9	TRBJ2-6	TGTGCCAGCAGCGTAGCTATCGCGTCTAGCTCTGGGGCCAACGTCCTGACTTTC	CASSVAIASSSGANVLTF
-	-	TRBV20-1	TRBJ1-4	TGCAGTGCTAGAGATCCGGGACGGCCTAATGAAAAACTGTTTTTT	CSARDPGRPNEKLFF
-	-	TRBV5-4	TRBJ1-1	TGTGCCAGCAGCTTGATAAGCGGGTTGAGCACTGAAGCTTTCTTT	CASSLISGLSTEAFF